This T cell receptor (beta chain) came from a study of blood T cells in healthy people across ages. Study as a whole: About one barcoded TCR beta cDNA was captured per two T cells.

This clonotype was observed a few times. A J-beta primer mix and a sample-barcoded 5' primer were used in a second PCR of roughly 7 to 12 cycles. TCRdb reprocessed the 5' RACE reads with MiXCR, giving one entry per CDR3 protein. The sample holds 500,000 to 550,000 distinct CDR3 sequences, around 24% seen once. This CDR3 region has 18 residues. Trimming shortened V by 2 bases and J by 1 base, and 20 bases separated the two germline ends. Germline V lookup: CDR1 MDHEN, CDR2 SYDVKM. This same sample was also part of a study on T cells of mothers and their children.

This TCR came from a boy younger than 18 in good health. J is TRBJ1-2 and V is TRBV28, with TRBD1 as a possible D gene (6 bases). Sequenced sample: blood. CDR3 protein: CASSLGGTTGTSNYGYTF. DNA for the CDR3: TGTGCCAGCAGTTTAGGTGGGACCACCGGGACAAGTAACTATGGCTACACCTTC.